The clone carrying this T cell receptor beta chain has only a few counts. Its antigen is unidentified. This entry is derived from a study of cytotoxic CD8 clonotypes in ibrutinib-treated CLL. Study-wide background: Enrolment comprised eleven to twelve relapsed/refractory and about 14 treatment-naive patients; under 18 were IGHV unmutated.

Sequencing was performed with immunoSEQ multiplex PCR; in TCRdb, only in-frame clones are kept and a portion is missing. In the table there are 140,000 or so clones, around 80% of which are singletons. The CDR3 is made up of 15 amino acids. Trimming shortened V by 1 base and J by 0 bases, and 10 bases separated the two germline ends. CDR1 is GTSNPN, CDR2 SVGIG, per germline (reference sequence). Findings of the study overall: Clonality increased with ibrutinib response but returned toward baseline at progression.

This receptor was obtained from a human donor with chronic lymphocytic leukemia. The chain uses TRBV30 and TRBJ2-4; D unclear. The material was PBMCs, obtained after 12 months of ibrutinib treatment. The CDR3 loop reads CAWSAGFLAKNIQYF. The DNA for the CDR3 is TGTGCCTGGAGTGCAGGTTTTCTAGCCAAAAACATTCAGTACTTC. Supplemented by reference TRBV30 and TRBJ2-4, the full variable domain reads SQTIHQWPATLVQPVGSPLSLECTVEGTSNPNLYWYRQAAGRGLQLLFYSVGIGQISSEVPQNLSASRPQDRQFILSSKKLLLSDSGFYLCAWSAGFLAKNIQYFGAGTRLSVL.